This TCR beta chain was found in a study of shared clonotypes between healthy human individuals. About the research overall: Per donor, three plates held CD4 naive cells, three held CD4 memory, two held CD8 naive and one held CD8 memory. Notes on the study in general: Limitation of the genetic and exposure-history diversity represented came from the few donors. An anticipated effect of sequencing depth on clonotype sharing among donors was recognized. Unshared clonotypes carried lower generation probabilities than those common to all four donors.

As concerns this clone: The antigen is not known.

Sequenced by immunoSEQ multiplex PCR; TCRdb stores in-frame clones only, minus some. The data show hundreds of thousands of clones, approximately 79% seen once. Germline CDR1 is SGHTA and CDR2 is FQGNSA. V lost 2 bases to trimming and J lost 7 bases, with 12 bases between them. This CDR3 region has 13 residues. Sequencing was performed on memory CD4+ T cells sorted from blood. Subset reported: CD45RA-negative fraction. The receptor was derived from a woman younger than 45 in good health. The chain links TRBV7-2 to TRBJ2-7; no clear D. CDR3 loop: CASSLNSYGEQYF. The CDR3 coding sequence is TGTGCCAGCAGCTTAAACAGTTATGGTGAGCAGTACTTC.